One and the same sample provided the 25 T cell receptor beta chains below, sequenced in a study of T cells in Graves' hyperthyroidism and ophthalmopathy. Researchers amplified the TCR beta CDR3 regions from RNA transcripts. HTBI primers were employed in a first-round RT-PCR of the TCR CDR3. TCRdb independently ran MiXCR on the multiplex PCR reads; one entry per CDR3 protein. The sample lists 300,000 to 450,000 distinct CDR3 sequences; about 13% were seen once. Input material: blood. The source is a woman under 30 with Graves' hyperthyroidism.

This clonotype was counted between two and nine times. Since a much larger clone is just one base distant, this may be a read error. The genes are TRBV29-1 and TRBJ1-2; no clear D gene. The CDR3 totals 10 residues. Germline loops: CDR1 SQVTM, CDR2 ANQGSEA. The CDR3 protein is CCVESYGYTF. CDR3 coding DNA: TGCTGCGTTGAATCCTATGGCTACACCTTC. Full variable domain (remainder filled in from reference TRBV29-1 and TRBJ1-2): SAVISQKPSRDICQRGTSLTIQCQVDSQVTMMFWYRQQPGQSLTLIATANQGSEATYESGFVIDKFPISRPNLTFSTLTVSNMSPEDSSIYLCCVESYGYTFGSGTRLTVV.

This clonotype was counted at least ten times. The V call is TRBV5-1, the J call TRBJ2-5, with a possible D match to TRBD1 (5 bases). The length of the CDR3 is 14 residues. Germline V CDR1 and CDR2: SGHRS, YFSETQ. Between the trimmed V and J ends, which lost 1 base and 2 bases, there was a span of 9 bases. CDR3 DNA sequence: TGCGCCAGCAGCTTGACAGGTCGACAAGAGACCCAGTACTTC. It translates to CASSLTGRQETQYF.

The rearrangement links TRBV9 to TRBJ2-1, with D uncertain. Per the germline V gene, CDR1 is SGDLS and CDR2 is YYNGEE. Trimming left V 0 bases short and J 8 bases short, with 15 bases between. The CDR3 covers 15 residues. Here the CDR3 DNA reads TGTGCCAGCAGCGTAGGACAACCCAGAACCGATGAGCAGTTCTTC. It encodes CASSVGQPRTDEQFF.

This clonotype showed up many times. J is TRBJ1-5 and V is TRBV25-1, with D hard to call. V gave up 1 base and J gave up 9 bases, with 16 bases separating them. The CDR3 is 15 amino acids. Looked up from germline, CDR1 is MGHDK and CDR2 is SYGVNS. In DNA form, the CDR3 reads TGTGCCAGCAGTGAATCCGTCGGGGAGAAGGGGCCCCAGCATTTT. It encodes CASSESVGEKGPQHF. The complete variable domain, with remaining parts taken from reference TRBV25-1 and TRBJ1-5, reads EADIYQTPRYLVIGTGKKITLECSQTMGHDKMYWYQQDPGMELHLIHYSYGVNSTEKGDLSSESTVSRIRTEHFPLTLESARPSHTSQYLCASSESVGEKGPQHFGDGTRLSIL.

This clonotype was seen ten or more times. The genes are TRBV18 and TRBJ1-1, with D maybe TRBD1 (5 bases). The CDR3 spans 12 residues. Germline loops: CDR1 KGHSH, CDR2 LQKENI. V dropped 6 bases and J dropped 1 base, with 6 bases sitting between them. The CDR3: CASSRENTEAFF. In nucleotides, the CDR3 is TGTGCCAGCTCCAGGGAGAACACTGAAGCTTTCTTT.

V is TRBV5-5 and J is TRBJ2-7, with 9 bases aligning to TRBD2. V was clipped by 2 bases and J by 3 bases; unmatched bases: 18. CDR1 and CDR2 (germline): SGHKS, YYEKEE (reference sequence). This CDR3 has 19 amino acids. In DNA, the CDR3 is TGTGCCAGCAGCTTCTGGACAGGTATCTCCGGGACTAGCATCTACGAGCAGTACTTC. The encoded protein is CASSFWTGISGTSIYEQYF.

Many counts were recorded for this clonotype. The chain combines TRBV2 with TRBJ2-2; no firm D call. The germline gives CDR1 SNHLY, CDR2 FYNNEI. V lost 3 bases, J lost 1 base, and 12 bases lay in between. This CDR3 has 16 residues. The CDR3 is CASSEIGSENTGELFF. CDR3 DNA sequence: TGTGCCAGCAGTGAGATCGGCAGTGAGAACACCGGGGAGCTGTTTTTT.

The V and J genes are TRBV10-3 and TRBJ2-3; D might be TRBD2 (5 bases). The CDR3 length is 14 residues. Germline assignment: CDR1 ENHRY and CDR2 SYGVKD. Trimming pared 6 bases from V and 3 bases from J, leaving 13 bases between. CDR3 nucleotide sequence: TGTGCCATCAGGTCGGGATTTAGGACAGATACGCAGTATTTT. The encoded protein is CAIRSGFRTDTQYF.

This clonotype was seen ten or more times. V is TRBV18 and J is TRBJ1-6, with a possible D match to TRBD1 (5 bases). The V gene's germline CDR1 is KGHSH and CDR2 LQKENI. The CDR3 length is 15 residues. The V gene lost 0 bases and the J gene lost 10 bases, with 13 bases spanning the gap. The CDR3 DNA reads as TGTGCCAGCTCACCACCGTCTGGGGACGGGTCACCCCTCCACTTT. It yields the protein CASSPPSGDGSPLHF.

The chain couples TRBV3-1 to TRBJ1-2; no clear D. Per the germline V gene, CDR1 is LGHDT and CDR2 is YNNKEL (reference sequence). V gave up 4 bases and J gave up 3 bases, with 18 bases separating them. The CDR3 extends over 16 amino acids. DNA for the CDR3: TGTGCCAGCAGCCTTCGTAGGCGGGCCCTCGACTATGGCTACACCTTC. Translating gives CASSLRRRALDYGYTF.

In the case of this clonotype: This sequence may be a read error, since a much larger clone differs from it by one base. The chain joins TRBV15 to TRBJ2-5; the match to TRBD2 covers 11 bases. This CDR3 spans 17 amino acids. Germline assignment: CDR1 LNHNV and CDR2 YYDKDF (reference sequence). The J segment lost 7 bases and the V segment lost 0 bases, leaving 10 bases of the junction unmatched. As DNA, the CDR3 is TGTGCCACCAGCAGAGATACCTCGGGACTAGCGGTAGGGACCCAGTACTTC. Amino acid sequence: CATSRDTSGLAVGTQYF.

The chain uses TRBV18 and TRBJ2-7; 11 positions agree with TRBD2. Per the germline V gene, CDR1 is KGHSH and CDR2 is LQKENI. Losses at the gene ends were 6 bases for V and 0 bases for J; bases not matched to a gene: 16. This CDR3 spans 19 amino acids. Written as DNA, the CDR3 is TGTGCCAGCTCCGGGACGGGACTAGCGGTCCCTATCAGCTCCTACGAGCAGTACTTC. Its translation is CASSGTGLAVPISSYEQYF.

About this clonotype: A clone one base away is much larger, so this may be a read error. The CDR3 sequence is CASSLWDSGNNEQFF. In DNA form, the CDR3 reads TGTGCCAGCAGTTTATGGGATAGCGGGAATAATGAGCAGTTCTTC. The chain links TRBV28 to TRBJ2-1; 8 bases are shared with TRBD2. The V and J ends lost 0 bases and 7 bases, in that order; junction bases with no gene match: 5. In germline, CDR1 is MDHEN, CDR2 SYDVKM. The CDR3 sequence is 15 residues long.

J is TRBJ2-3 and V is TRBV27, with 7 bases aligning to TRBD2. V lost 5 bases, J lost 7 bases, and 9 bases stayed unmatched. In germline, CDR1 is MNHEY, CDR2 SMNVEV (reference sequence). The length of the CDR3 is 14 residues. For the CDR3, the DNA is TGTGCCAGCAGTCAGCGGGGTGGGGGAAATACGCAGTATTTT. Its translation: CASSQRGGGNTQYF.

This clonotype was detected a few times. The V call is TRBV9, the J call TRBJ2-3; tentative D call: TRBD2 (7 bases). From germline, CDR1 is SGDLS and CDR2 YYNGEE. The CDR3 has 16 residues. V lost 0 bases and J 2 bases, leaving 13 bases between the germline ends. The CDR3 sequence is CASSVEAGAFTDTQYF. The CDR3 DNA is TGTGCCAGCAGCGTAGAGGCGGGGGCCTTCACAGATACGCAGTATTTT.

This clonotype was detected many times. The chain joins TRBV2 to TRBJ2-2; 7 positions match TRBD1. The CDR3 consists of 14 residues. Trimming cost V 6 bases and J 6 bases; bases outside gene matches: 7. Per the germline V gene, CDR1 is SNHLY and CDR2 is FYNNEI. In DNA form, the CDR3 reads TGTGCCAGCAGAGCCGACAGGGTCGCCGGGGAGCTGTTTTTT. It yields the protein CASRADRVAGELFF.

The chain links TRBV11-2 to TRBJ2-1, with TRBD2 identical over 12 bases. The germline V gene has CDR1 SGHAT and CDR2 FQNNGV. V trimming: 5 bases; J trimming: 10 bases; junction bases outside the gene matches: 9. This CDR3 is 15 amino acids long. In nucleotides, the CDR3 is TGTGCCAGCAGCCAAGCTAGCGGGAGGGCTCGAGAGCAGTTCTTC. It yields the protein CASSQASGRAREQFF. Drawing the rest from reference TRBV11-2 and TRBJ2-1, the complete variable domain is EAGVAQSPRYKIIEKRQSVAFWCNPISGHATLYWYQQILGQGPKLLIQFQNNGVVDDSQLPKDRFSAERLKGVDSTLKIQPAKLEDSAVYLCASSQASGRAREQFFGPGTRLTVL.

This clonotype showed up just a few times. This chain links TRBV10-3 with TRBJ2-5, with 8 nucleotides matching TRBD2. The CDR3 consists of 16 residues. With 4 bases clipped from V and 7 bases from J, the junction kept 14 bases outside the gene matches. Germline loops: CDR1 ENHRY, CDR2 SYGVKD. The DNA for the CDR3 is TGTGCCATCAGTGGCGACGGGTCGGGACTAGGTGGGACCCAGTACTTC. Translating gives CAISGDGSGLGGTQYF.

The V gene is TRBV6-2 or TRBV6-3, the J gene TRBJ1-6; 7 positions match TRBD1. Germline V gene lookup returns CDR1 MNHEY and CDR2 SVGEGT. J lost 7 bases, V lost 3 bases, and 9 bases had no gene match. The CDR3 sequence is 16 residues long. In DNA form, the CDR3 reads TGTGCCAGCAGTTATACTCCGGGACAGAGGAATTCACCCCTCCACTTT. Translation gives CASSYTPGQRNSPLHF.

The chain uses TRBV7-9 and TRBJ2-2; unclear D gene. With 5 bases removed from V and 5 bases from J, the gap between germline ends came to 9 bases. The CDR3 consists of 13 residues. Germline V lookup: CDR1 SEHNR, CDR2 FQNEAQ (reference sequence). The CDR3 DNA reads TGTGCCAGCAGCGAAGGGTATACCGGGGAGCTGTTTTTT. Its translation: CASSEGYTGELFF.

The chain combines TRBV5-8 with TRBJ1-2, with a tentative D call TRBD1 (6 bases). The CDR3 is 11 amino acids. Trimming cost V 9 bases and J 7 bases, with 13 bases left between them. CDR1 is SGHTS, CDR2 YDEGEE, per germline. The CDR3 reads CAKEGDRGYTF. The CDR3 nucleotides are TGTGCCAAGGAGGGGGATCGTGGCTACACCTTC.

The chain links TRBV10-2 to TRBJ2-7, with 8 bases fitting TRBD1. The CDR3 spans 13 residues. The V gene's germline CDR1 is WSHSY and CDR2 SAAADI. Trimming removed 6 bases from V and 6 bases from J; junction bases left unmatched: 7. For the CDR3, the DNA is TGCGCCAGCAGCCCCGAGACAGGGGTCGAGCAGTACTTC. Amino acids: CASSPETGVEQYF.

The CDR3 coding sequence is TGTGCCAGCTCATCCCCCCCGGTCCAGTACTTC. Translated: CASSSPPVQYF. This chain links TRBV18 with TRBJ2-5; D is unresolved. The CDR3 has 11 residues. The germline V and J ends were trimmed by 5 bases and 10 bases, with 11 bases remaining between them. Germline V CDR1 and CDR2: KGHSH, LQKENI.

Ten or more counts support this clonotype. J is TRBJ1-1 and V is TRBV20-1; no clear D gene. Germline CDR1 is DFQATT and CDR2 is SNEGSKA (reference sequence). The CDR3 is 11 residues long. V was shortened by 5 bases and J by 6 bases, with 10 bases between the two germline ends. This CDR3 reads CSAPRVPEAFF. CDR3 DNA: TGCAGTGCTCCCCGGGTACCTGAAGCTTTCTTT.

This clonotype came up many times. One junction end disagrees with the germline gene, perhaps due to a read error. This chain joins TRBV7-3 and TRBJ2-5; D is ambiguous. This CDR3 spans 16 amino acids. CDR1 is SGHTA and CDR2 is FQGTGA in the germline V gene. CDR3 loop: CASSVTPSRTQETQYF. The DNA for the CDR3 is TGTGCCAGCAGCGTAACCCCCTCCAGAACACAAGAGACCCAGTACTTC.